Below, one T cell receptor beta chain is given with its context. The CDR3 runs to 13 residues. Deletions cut 6 bases from V and 4 bases from J, with 9 bases between. Germline CDR1 MNHEY, CDR2 SVGEGT. This specimen belongs to a study of blood T cell repertoires in COVID-19. Original processing notes: Amplification of reference gene primers provided the estimated nucleated cell counts. Data came from immunoSEQ multiplex PCR; TCRdb stores just in-frame clones and leaves some out. For V, J and clone size, that table is used; D and trimming come from the DNA. The sample has roughly 230,000 clones, almost 85% seen once; the top ten hold around 4%.

The sequence was obtained from a man between 45 and 60 years old with acute or convalescent COVID-19. V usage is TRBV6-2 or TRBV6-3 and J usage is TRBJ1-4; no clear D. The sample consisted of peripheral blood. Here the CDR3 reads CASSLRDNEKLFF. In DNA, the CDR3 is TGTGCCAGCAGCCTCCGGGATAATGAAAAACTGTTTTTT.